This T cell receptor beta chain originates from a study of blood T cells in healthy people across ages. Study-wide points: Nothing was known about donor CMV status, and this possibly confounded expanded clonotype changes. Higher diversity, along with more naive CD4+ cells, distinguished long-lived donors from aged donors.

This clonotype was counted a few times. Its antigen is not identified. PCR was performed a second time for about 7 to 11 cycles using a sample-barcoded 5' primer and a J-beta primer mix. No fewer than 3 million CDR3-containing paired-end reads came from each sample. MiXCR was run by TCRdb on the 5' RACE reads, yielding one entry per CDR3 protein. This table has hundreds of thousands of distinct CDR3 sequences, roughly 31% appearing once. The CDR3 has 15 amino acids. The germline V and J ends were trimmed by 5 bases and 2 bases, with 15 bases remaining between them. Per the germline V gene, CDR1 is PRHDT and CDR2 is FYEKMQ (reference sequence).

The source of this sequence is an elderly woman in good health. V gene TRBV13 combines with J gene TRBJ1-2; D unclear. Sequencing used blood. The CDR3 loop is CASSRHGEGNYGYTF. As DNA, the CDR3 is TGTGCCAGCAGCCGTCATGGGGAGGGAAACTATGGCTACACCTTC.